This T cell receptor beta chain stems from a study of cytomegalovirus exposure and HLA in healthy donors. Study findings and constraints: Donors were assumed by presence/absence analyses to have roughly uniform sequencing depth. The availability of immune exposure information extended only to CMV serostatus.

Researchers ran the PCR with 60 Vbeta and 13 Jbeta primers. Some clones are missing from TCRdb's copy, which holds only in-frame ones; the method was immunoSEQ multiplex PCR. The table has roughly 140,000 clones, about 60% seen once. Germline assignment: CDR1 SGHRS and CDR2 YFSETQ. The CDR3 runs to 16 residues. The J segment lost 0 bases and the V segment lost 3 bases, leaving 5 bases of the junction unmatched. A remark on this clone: Its target is unknown.

V and J are TRBV5-1 and TRBJ2-5; 10 nucleotides line up with TRBD1. The TCR was taken from a woman aged 55-70 years in good health and CMV-seropositive. Sample: PBMCs. The CDR3 here is CASSSGQGVNQETQYF. The CDR3 bases are TGCGCCAGCAGCTCAGGACAGGGGGTTAACCAAGAGACCCAGTACTTC. Complete variable domain (other parts from reference TRBV5-1 and TRBJ2-5): KAGVTQTPRYLIKTRGQQVTLSCSPISGHRSVSWYQQTPGQGLQFLFEYFSETQRNKGNFPGRFSGRQFSNSRSEMNVSTLELGDSALYLCASSSGQGVNQETQYFGPGTRLLVL.